This T cell receptor (beta chain) comes out of a study of blood T cell repertoires in COVID-19. On the study more broadly: Some COVID-19 samples were acute and others convalescent; all came from the United States, Italy and Spain. PBMCs, B-cell-depleted T cells, or T cells were the source of the cDNA or gDNA that made up the material.

In the source study's methods: Counts of nucleated cells, estimated from reference gene primer amplification, were obtained. Produced via immunoSEQ multiplex PCR; TCRdb's table is partial and in-frame only. Clone size and the V and J calls come from that table; the DNA yielded D and trimming. The repertoire consists of about 97,000 clones, with around nine tenths occurring once and the leading ten covering roughly 15%. The V and J ends lost 5 bases and 2 bases, in that order; junction bases with no gene match: 4. Germline V gene data show CDR1 as SGHTS and CDR2 as YDEGEE. This CDR3 comprises 15 residues.

V gene TRBV5-8 combines with J gene TRBJ2-7; 13 nucleotides agree with TRBD2. Sequencing was performed on peripheral blood. The TCR was taken from a human donor in a cohort sampled during active COVID-19. The CDR3 region has the DNA TGTGCCAGCAGTCAAGGACTAGCGGGGGCCTACGAGCAGTACTTC. Translating gives CASSQGLAGAYEQYF.